Listed below are T cell receptor beta chains from one sample, sequenced in a study of blood T cell repertoires in COVID-19. Here immunoSEQ multiplex PCR was the method, and the copy in TCRdb shows in-frame clones only, minus some. The sample lists about 120,000 clones, nearly 90% occurring once. Input material: peripheral blood. Every receptor here comes from a woman aged 60-75 years with COVID-19, enrolled during active disease. Each CDR3 is given with its conserved first and last residue. A D gene is named only where the DNA matches it firmly. Expanded clones get a size class; other rows say once, few or many, or leave the size out.

CDR3aa: CALTGGFNYGYTF; CDR3nt: TGTGCCCTAACAGGGGGTTTCAACTATGGCTACACCTTC; d_gene: TRBD1; abundance: .; v_gene: TRBV2; j_gene: TRBJ1-2
CDR3aa: CASSYGKGLGTEAFF; CDR3nt: TGTGCCAGCAGTTATGGTAAGGGGTTAGGCACTGAAGCTTTCTTT; d_gene: .; abundance: .; v_gene: TRBV6-5; j_gene: TRBJ1-1
CDR3aa: CASSPGQALEQYF; CDR3nt: TGTGCCAGCAGTCCCGGACAGGCTTTGGAGCAGTACTTC; d_gene: TRBD1; abundance: .; v_gene: TRBV6-5; j_gene: TRBJ2-7
CDR3aa: CASSEWDRGSTDTQYF; CDR3nt: TGTGCCAGCAGTGAGTGGGACAGGGGTAGCACAGATACGCAGTATTTT; d_gene: TRBD1; abundance: .; v_gene: TRBV2; j_gene: TRBJ2-3
CDR3aa: CASRGLAGSYGQYF; CDR3nt: TGTGCCAGCAGGGGACTAGCGGGGAGTTACGGGCAGTACTTC; d_gene: TRBD2; abundance: .; v_gene: TRBV6-5; j_gene: TRBJ2-7
CDR3aa: CASSLGQGHNSPLHF; CDR3nt: TGCGCCAGCAGCTTGGGGCAGGGGCATAATTCACCCCTCCACTTT; d_gene: .; abundance: .; v_gene: TRBV5-1; j_gene: TRBJ1-6
CDR3aa: CASSTTPPGDGYTF; CDR3nt: TGTGCCAGCAGTACAACACCTCCCGGGGATGGCTACACCTTC; d_gene: .; abundance: .; v_gene: TRBV6-5; j_gene: TRBJ1-2
CDR3aa: CASSSQGSNYGYTF; CDR3nt: TGTGCCAGCAGCTCCCAGGGTTCTAACTATGGCTACACCTTC; d_gene: .; abundance: .; v_gene: TRBV5-6; j_gene: TRBJ1-2
CDR3aa: CAIRKEKGNEKLFF; CDR3nt: TGTGCCATCAGGAAGGAAAAGGGGAATGAAAAACTGTTTTTT; d_gene: .; abundance: .; v_gene: TRBV10-3; j_gene: TRBJ1-4
CDR3aa: CASQRQINTEAFF; CDR3nt: TGTGCCAGTCAGAGACAGATAAACACTGAAGCTTTCTTT; d_gene: .; abundance: once; v_gene: TRBV19; j_gene: TRBJ1-1
CDR3aa: CASSERGGTDTQYF; CDR3nt: TGTGCCAGCAGTGAGCGGGGGGGCACAGATACGCAGTATTTT; d_gene: TRBD2; abundance: .; v_gene: TRBV6-4; j_gene: TRBJ2-3
CDR3aa: CAWGGRDRGRRRLGYTF; CDR3nt: TGTGCCTGGGGTGGCCGGGACAGGGGGCGCAGAAGACTTGGCTACACCTTC; d_gene: TRBD1; abundance: once; v_gene: TRBV30; j_gene: TRBJ1-2
CDR3aa: CASSHREAGGYTF; CDR3nt: TGTGCCAGCAGCCACCGGGAAGCCGGTGGCTACACCTTC; d_gene: .; abundance: .; v_gene: TRBV7-2; j_gene: TRBJ1-2
CDR3aa: CASSSATGNPPRTEAFF; CDR3nt: TGCGCCAGCAGCTCTGCTACAGGGAACCCGCCGAGGACTGAAGCTTTCTTT; d_gene: .; abundance: .; v_gene: TRBV5-1; j_gene: TRBJ1-1
CDR3aa: CASSLERGSYNSPLHF; CDR3nt: TGTGCCAGCAGCTTGGAAAGGGGTTCCTATAATTCACCCCTCCACTTT; d_gene: .; abundance: medium-sized; v_gene: TRBV5-6; j_gene: TRBJ1-6
CDR3aa: CASSRVSGTGKETQYF; CDR3nt: TGCGCCAGCAGCCGAGTGAGTGGGACAGGGAAAGAGACCCAGTACTTC; d_gene: TRBD1; abundance: .; v_gene: TRBV4-1; j_gene: TRBJ2-5
CDR3aa: CASGFGQANQPQHF; CDR3nt: TGTGCTAGTGGTTTTGGACAGGCCAATCAGCCCCAGCATTTT; d_gene: TRBD1; abundance: .; v_gene: TRBV12-5; j_gene: TRBJ1-5
CDR3aa: CASTGGGDYGYTF; CDR3nt: TGTGCCAGCACGGGTGGAGGTGACTATGGCTACACCTTC; d_gene: .; abundance: .; v_gene: TRBV3-1/TRBV3-2; j_gene: TRBJ1-2
CDR3aa: CVSRTSGSSTDTQYF; CDR3nt: TGTGTCAGTAGAACTAGCGGGTCTAGCACAGATACGCAGTATTTT; d_gene: TRBD2; abundance: once; v_gene: TRBV19; j_gene: TRBJ2-3
CDR3aa: CASSSQGAWGSNTEAFF; CDR3nt: TGTGCCAGTAGTAGCCAGGGGGCTTGGGGGTCGAACACTGAAGCTTTCTTT; d_gene: TRBD1; abundance: .; v_gene: TRBV19; j_gene: TRBJ1-1
CDR3aa: CSSRDRGSGTEAFF; CDR3nt: TGCAGCTCCCGGGACAGGGGTTCGGGCACTGAAGCTTTCTTT; d_gene: TRBD1; abundance: .; v_gene: TRBV29-1; j_gene: TRBJ1-1
CDR3aa: CASSMGRDIVNQPQHF; CDR3nt: TGTGCCAGTAGTATGGGTCGGGACATCGTGAATCAGCCCCAGCATTTT; d_gene: .; abundance: .; v_gene: TRBV19; j_gene: TRBJ1-5
CDR3aa: CASSLSTGSTEAFF; CDR3nt: TGTGCCAGCAGCTTATCCACAGGGAGCACTGAAGCTTTCTTT; d_gene: .; abundance: .; v_gene: TRBV7-3; j_gene: TRBJ1-1
CDR3aa: CASSVGTGAYSNQPQHF; CDR3nt: TGTGCCAGCAGTGTTGGGACAGGGGCTTATAGCAATCAGCCCCAGCATTTT; d_gene: TRBD1; abundance: .; v_gene: TRBV6-1; j_gene: TRBJ1-5
CDR3aa: CASTQGVVGNEQFF; CDR3nt: TGTGCCAGCACACAGGGGGTTGTTGGCAATGAGCAGTTCTTC; d_gene: TRBD1; abundance: once; v_gene: TRBV3-1/TRBV3-2; j_gene: TRBJ2-1
CDR3aa: CASTPGQGDEKLFF; CDR3nt: TGCGCCAGCACACCGGGACAGGGTGATGAAAAACTGTTTTTT; d_gene: TRBD1; abundance: .; v_gene: TRBV5-1; j_gene: TRBJ1-4
CDR3aa: CASSLDLSRGGAKLSGGYTF; CDR3nt: TGTGCCAGCAGCTTAGACCTTTCACGGGGGGGCGCAAAACTATCCGGTGGCTACACCTTC; d_gene: .; abundance: .; v_gene: TRBV11-2; j_gene: TRBJ1-2
CDR3aa: CASSSRQAPPLNTEAFF; CDR3nt: TGTGCCAGCAGCTCCAGACAGGCTCCTCCTTTGAACACTGAAGCTTTCTTT; d_gene: .; abundance: .; v_gene: TRBV9; j_gene: TRBJ1-1
CDR3aa: CASSRLQDPYEQYF; CDR3nt: TGTGCCAGTAGTAGATTACAGGACCCCTACGAGCAGTACTTC; d_gene: .; abundance: few; v_gene: TRBV19; j_gene: TRBJ2-7
CDR3aa: CASSVGGERSPLHF; CDR3nt: TGTGCCAGCAGCGTAGGGGGGGAGCGGTCACCCCTCCACTTT; d_gene: .; abundance: .; v_gene: TRBV9; j_gene: TRBJ1-6
CDR3aa: CASSRNGGGIYEQYF; CDR3nt: TGTGCCAGCAGCCGGAACGGGGGGGGAATCTACGAGCAGTACTTC; d_gene: TRBD2; abundance: .; v_gene: TRBV5-4; j_gene: TRBJ2-7
CDR3aa: CATPWGGQLTGELFF; CDR3nt: TGTGCCACCCCGTGGGGGGGCCAACTTACCGGGGAGCTGTTTTTT; d_gene: .; abundance: .; v_gene: TRBV7-2; j_gene: TRBJ2-2
CDR3aa: CASSQYRDQRYPQYF; CDR3nt: TGTGCCAGCAGCCAATACAGGGACCAACGGTATCCCCAGTACTTC; d_gene: .; abundance: .; v_gene: TRBV16; j_gene: TRBJ2-5
CDR3aa: CASSTGRMGEQFF; CDR3nt: TGTGCCAGTAGTACCGGGAGAATGGGGGAGCAGTTCTTC; d_gene: .; abundance: .; v_gene: TRBV19; j_gene: TRBJ2-1
CDR3aa: CASSLDRANTEAFF; CDR3nt: TGTGCCAGCAGCCTGGACAGGGCGAACACTGAAGCTTTCTTT; d_gene: TRBD1; abundance: .; v_gene: TRBV27; j_gene: TRBJ1-1
CDR3aa: CASSSSDRGSNQPQHF; CDR3nt: TGTGCCAGCAGCTCTTCGGACAGGGGGAGCAATCAGCCCCAGCATTTT; d_gene: TRBD1; abundance: once; v_gene: TRBV7-3; j_gene: TRBJ1-5
CDR3aa: CASSYGEGRLQETQYF; CDR3nt: TGTGCCAGCAGTTACGGTGAAGGGAGGCTTCAAGAGACCCAGTACTTC; d_gene: .; abundance: .; v_gene: TRBV6-6; j_gene: TRBJ2-5
CDR3aa: CATTVTSVYNEQFF; CDR3nt: TGTGCCACGACCGTGACTAGCGTCTACAATGAGCAGTTCTTC; d_gene: TRBD2; abundance: once; v_gene: TRBV6-5; j_gene: TRBJ2-1
CDR3aa: CASSWQGRGRTEAFF; CDR3nt: TGTGCCAGCAGTTGGCAGGGGAGGGGTAGGACTGAAGCTTTCTTT; d_gene: .; abundance: many; v_gene: TRBV6-2/TRBV6-3; j_gene: TRBJ1-1
CDR3aa: CASSLDKNTEAFF; CDR3nt: TGTGCCAGCAGCTTGGACAAGAACACTGAAGCTTTCTTT; d_gene: .; abundance: .; v_gene: TRBV7-3; j_gene: TRBJ1-1
CDR3aa: CASSPLGQGNYGYTF; CDR3nt: TGTGCCAGTAGTCCCCTAGGACAGGGGAACTATGGCTACACCTTC; d_gene: TRBD1; abundance: .; v_gene: TRBV19; j_gene: TRBJ1-2
CDR3aa: CASSITGGADQPQHF; CDR3nt: TGTGCCAGTAGTATAACAGGGGGCGCCGATCAGCCCCAGCATTTT; d_gene: TRBD1; abundance: .; v_gene: TRBV19; j_gene: TRBJ1-5
CDR3aa: CASSEGQSSNQPQHF; CDR3nt: TGTGCCAGCAGCGAGGGACAGTCCAGCAATCAGCCCCAGCATTTT; d_gene: TRBD1; abundance: few; v_gene: TRBV9; j_gene: TRBJ1-5
CDR3aa: CASGRVTSSGNTIYF; CDR3nt: TGTGCCAGCGGGAGAGTTACCAGCTCTGGAAACACCATATATTTT; d_gene: .; abundance: .; v_gene: TRBV7-6; j_gene: TRBJ1-3
CDR3aa: CASRTRGSNYGYTF; CDR3nt: TGTGCCAGCAGAACCAGGGGGTCTAACTATGGCTACACCTTC; d_gene: TRBD1; abundance: few; v_gene: TRBV2; j_gene: TRBJ1-2
CDR3aa: CASSRSSGGGRRNEQFF; CDR3nt: TGCGCCAGCAGCAGGTCGTCAGGGGGCGGGCGACGGAATGAGCAGTTCTTC; d_gene: TRBD1; abundance: once; v_gene: TRBV5-1; j_gene: TRBJ2-1
CDR3aa: CASSLAGFLSGYTF; CDR3nt: TGTGCCAGCAGCTTAGCGGGCTTCCTTTCGGGCTACACCTTC; d_gene: .; abundance: .; v_gene: TRBV7-2; j_gene: TRBJ1-2
CDR3aa: CASSSLGQSLNEKLFF; CDR3nt: TGCGCCAGCAGCTCCCTAGGACAGAGCCTAAATGAAAAACTGTTTTTT; d_gene: .; abundance: .; v_gene: TRBV5-1; j_gene: TRBJ1-4
CDR3aa: CASHPGQETDTQYF; CDR3nt: TGTGCCAGCCACCCGGGACAGGAGACCGATACGCAGTATTTT; d_gene: TRBD1; abundance: .; v_gene: TRBV6-5; j_gene: TRBJ2-3
CDR3aa: CASSFLDRGEFETF; CDR3nt: TGTGCCAGCAGCTTCCTTGACAGGGGAGAATTTGAAACCTTC; d_gene: TRBD1; abundance: .; v_gene: TRBV7-9; j_gene: TRBJ1-2
CDR3aa: CASSLIGVSEQYF; CDR3nt: TGTGCCAGCAGCTTGATAGGGGTTTCCGAGCAGTACTTC; d_gene: .; abundance: once; v_gene: TRBV9; j_gene: TRBJ2-7
CDR3aa: CASSLQGSYGYTF; CDR3nt: TGTGCCAGCAGCCTACAGGGGAGCTATGGCTACACCTTC; d_gene: TRBD1; abundance: once; v_gene: TRBV7-2; j_gene: TRBJ1-2
CDR3aa: CASSIFRGAEETQYF; CDR3nt: TGTGCCAGTAGTATATTTCGGGGGGCCGAGGAGACCCAGTACTTC; d_gene: .; abundance: .; v_gene: TRBV19; j_gene: TRBJ2-5